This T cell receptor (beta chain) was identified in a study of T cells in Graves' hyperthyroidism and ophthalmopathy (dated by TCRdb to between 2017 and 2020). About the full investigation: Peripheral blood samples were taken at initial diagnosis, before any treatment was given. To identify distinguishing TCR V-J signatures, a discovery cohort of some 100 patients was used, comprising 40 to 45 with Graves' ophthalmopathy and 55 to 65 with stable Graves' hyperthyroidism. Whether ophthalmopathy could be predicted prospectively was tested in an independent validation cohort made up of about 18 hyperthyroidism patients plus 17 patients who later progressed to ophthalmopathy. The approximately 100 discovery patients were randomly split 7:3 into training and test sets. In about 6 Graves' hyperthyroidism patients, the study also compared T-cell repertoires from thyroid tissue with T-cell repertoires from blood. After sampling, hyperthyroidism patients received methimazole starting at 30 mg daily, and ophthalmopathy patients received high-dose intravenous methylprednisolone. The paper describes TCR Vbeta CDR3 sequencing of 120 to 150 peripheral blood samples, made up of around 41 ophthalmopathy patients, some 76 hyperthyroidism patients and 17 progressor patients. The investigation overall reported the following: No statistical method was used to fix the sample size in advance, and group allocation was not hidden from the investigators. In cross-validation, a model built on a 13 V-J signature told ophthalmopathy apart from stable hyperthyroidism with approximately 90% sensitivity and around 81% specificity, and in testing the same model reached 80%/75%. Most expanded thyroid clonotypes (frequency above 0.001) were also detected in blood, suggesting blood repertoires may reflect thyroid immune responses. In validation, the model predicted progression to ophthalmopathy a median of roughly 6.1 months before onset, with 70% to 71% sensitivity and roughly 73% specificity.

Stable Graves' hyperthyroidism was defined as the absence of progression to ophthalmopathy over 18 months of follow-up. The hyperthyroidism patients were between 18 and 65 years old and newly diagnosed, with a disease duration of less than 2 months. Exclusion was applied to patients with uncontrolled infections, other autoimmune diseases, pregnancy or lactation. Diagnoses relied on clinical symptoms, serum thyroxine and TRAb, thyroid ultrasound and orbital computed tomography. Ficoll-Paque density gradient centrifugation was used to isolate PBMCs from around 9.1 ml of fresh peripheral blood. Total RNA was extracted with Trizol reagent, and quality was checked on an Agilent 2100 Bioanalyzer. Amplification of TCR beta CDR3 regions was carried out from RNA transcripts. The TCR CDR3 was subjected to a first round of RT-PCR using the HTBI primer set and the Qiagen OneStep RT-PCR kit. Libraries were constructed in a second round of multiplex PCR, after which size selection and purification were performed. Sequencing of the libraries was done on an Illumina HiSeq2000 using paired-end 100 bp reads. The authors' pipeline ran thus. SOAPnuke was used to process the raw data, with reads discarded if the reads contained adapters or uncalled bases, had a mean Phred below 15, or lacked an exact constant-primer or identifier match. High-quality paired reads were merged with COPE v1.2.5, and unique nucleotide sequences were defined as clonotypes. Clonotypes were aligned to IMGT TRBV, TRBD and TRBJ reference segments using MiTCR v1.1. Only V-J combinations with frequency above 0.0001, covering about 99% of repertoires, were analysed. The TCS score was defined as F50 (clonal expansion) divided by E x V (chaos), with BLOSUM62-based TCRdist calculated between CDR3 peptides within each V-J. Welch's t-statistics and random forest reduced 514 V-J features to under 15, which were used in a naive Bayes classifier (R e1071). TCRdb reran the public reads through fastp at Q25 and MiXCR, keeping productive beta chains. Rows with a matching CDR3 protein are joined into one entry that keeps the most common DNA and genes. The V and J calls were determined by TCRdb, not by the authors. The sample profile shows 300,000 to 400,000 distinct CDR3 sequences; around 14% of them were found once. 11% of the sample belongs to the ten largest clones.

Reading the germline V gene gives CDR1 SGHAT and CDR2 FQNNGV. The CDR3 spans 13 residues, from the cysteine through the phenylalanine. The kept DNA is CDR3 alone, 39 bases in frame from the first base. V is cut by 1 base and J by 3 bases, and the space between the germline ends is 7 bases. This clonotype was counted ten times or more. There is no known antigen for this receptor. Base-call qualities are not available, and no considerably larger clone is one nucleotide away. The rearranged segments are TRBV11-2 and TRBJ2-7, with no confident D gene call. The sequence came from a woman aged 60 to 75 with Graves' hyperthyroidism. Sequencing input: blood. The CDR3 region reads CASSLAGYYEQYF. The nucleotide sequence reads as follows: TGTGCCAGCAGCTTAGCCGGATACTACGAGCAGTACTTC.